The 31 T cell receptor beta chains below come from one sample, sequenced in a study of OX40 agonist ivuxolimab in advanced cancers. The protocol was immunoSEQ multiplex PCR, while the TCRdb copy is restricted to in-frame clones and leaves out a portion. The data contain some 30,000 clones, 79% of them seen just once; the ten biggest clones take up about 15%. The sample in question was CD4+ or CD8+ T cells sorted from blood, obtained in a trial of the OX40 agonist ivuxolimab. The source of these receptors is an adult with an advanced solid tumor such as melanoma, head and neck, liver or kidney cancer.

The chain is built from TRBV7-8 and TRBJ1-4; D not certain. The V end was cut by 3 bases, the J end by 6 bases, with 14 bases between. The CDR3 loop spans 15 amino acids. Germline V lookup: CDR1 SGHVS, CDR2 FQNEAQ. CDR3 in amino acids: CASSFRASGYEKLFF. DNA of the CDR3: TGTGCCAGCAGCTTTCGTGCATCTGGATATGAAAAACTGTTTTTT. The full variable domain, completed using reference TRBV7-8 and TRBJ1-4, is GAGVSQSPRYKVAKRGQDVALRCDPISGHVSLFWYQQALGQGPEFLTYFQNEAQLDKSGLPSDRFFAERPEGSVSTLKIQRTQQEDSAVYLCASSFRASGYEKLFFGSGTQLSVL.

This chain joins TRBV19 and TRBJ1-1; TRBD1 might be the D (6 bases). The CDR3 length is 15 residues. Germline V gene sequence: CDR1 LNHDA, CDR2 SQIVND (reference sequence). V was trimmed by 6 bases and J by 0 bases, leaving 14 bases between them. The CDR3 coding sequence is TGTGCCAGTAGGGAAGAGGACAGATTGAACACTGAAGCTTTCTTT. Protein sequence: CASREEDRLNTEAFF. Full variable domain (remainder filled in from reference TRBV19 and TRBJ1-1): DGGITQSPKYLFRKEGQNVTLSCEQNLNHDAMYWYRQDPGQGLRLIYYSQIVNDFQKGDIAEGYSVSREKKESFPLTVTSAQKNPTAFYLCASREEDRLNTEAFFGQGTRLTVV.

In regard to this clone: Its ends do not fully match the called genes, so a read error is possible. The chain has TRBV6-6 and TRBJ2-7; a possible D gene is TRBD1 (6 bases). CDR1 and CDR2 (germline): MNHNY, SVGAGI (reference sequence). The CDR3 contains 14 residues. The CDR3 loop is CAISEQGSGYEQYF. The DNA of the CDR3 is TGTGCCATCAGTGAGCAGGGGTCGGGTTACGAGCAGTACTTC.

This clone was detected only a few times. CDR3 DNA sequence: TGTGCCAGCAACAGACGGACTGGGGACGAGCAGTACTTC. This gives the protein CASNRRTGDEQYF. The chain has TRBV2 and TRBJ2-7, with D possibly TRBD2 on 5 matching bases. This CDR3 spans 13 amino acids. In germline, CDR1 is SNHLY, CDR2 FYNNEI. V was cut by 7 bases and J by 5 bases, with 15 bases left in between.

The rearrangement links TRBV7-9 to TRBJ1-5; TRBD1 matches at 8 bases. Germline V gene lookup returns CDR1 SEHNR and CDR2 FQNEAQ (reference sequence). The CDR3 totals 15 residues. The junction had 3 bases not matched to a gene; V was cut back by 4 bases and J by 1 base. CDR3 sequence (DNA): TGTGCCAGCAGCTCCCGGACAGGGAGCAATCAGCCCCAGCATTTT. Translated: CASSSRTGSNQPQHF.

The genes are TRBV10-1 and TRBJ2-1; possibly TRBD2 for D (6 bases). Germline V gene sequence: CDR1 WNHNN, CDR2 SYGVQD (reference sequence). The CDR3 runs 14 residues. Trimming left V 6 bases short and J 0 bases short, with 9 bases between. Here the CDR3 DNA reads TGCGCCAGCAGCGGGGGAAGCTCCTACAATGAGCAGTTCTTC. Translation: CASSGGSSYNEQFF.

The rearrangement uses TRBV4-1 and TRBJ2-1, with D perhaps TRBD1 (6 bases). The CDR3 consists of 15 residues. The germline gives CDR1 MGHRA, CDR2 YSYEKL. Deletions cut 0 bases from V and 9 bases from J, with 15 bases between. DNA of the CDR3: TGCGCCAGCAGCCAAGATCAAGGGACAACGGGTGAGCAGTTCTTC. Residues: CASSQDQGTTGEQFF.

The V and J genes are TRBV13 and TRBJ2-5, with a weak D call TRBD1 (5 bases). CDR1 and CDR2 (germline): PRHDT, FYEKMQ (reference sequence). The CDR3 loop spans 14 amino acids. The V gene lost 4 bases and the J gene lost 1 base, with 10 bases spanning the gap. The CDR3 here is CASSSPTAQETQYF. In DNA, the CDR3 is TGTGCCAGCAGCTCCCCGACAGCCCAAGAGACCCAGTACTTC. The full variable domain, in which reference TRBV13 and TRBJ2-5 provide the parts outside the CDR3, is AAGVIQSPRHLIKEKRETATLKCYPIPRHDTVYWYQQGPGQDPQFLISFYEKMQSDKGSIPDRFSAQQFSDYHSELNMSSLELGDSALYFCASSSPTAQETQYFGPGTRLLVL.

This chain uses TRBV9 with TRBJ2-3, with TRBD2 matching over 7 bases. The CDR3 loop spans 15 amino acids. Germline CDR1 is SGDLS and CDR2 is YYNGEE. V lost 2 bases to trimming and J lost 1 base; unmatched junction nucleotides: 4. The CDR3 DNA sequence: TGTGCCAGCAGCGTCACAGCGGGGCGCACAGATACGCAGTATTTT. This gives the protein CASSVTAGRTDTQYF.

This clone has only a few counts. This chain uses TRBV2 with TRBJ1-5; maybe TRBD1 (6 bases). The germline V gene encodes CDR1 SNHLY and CDR2 FYNNEI. The V end lost 6 bases, the J end lost 1 base, and 10 bases lay between the germline ends. The CDR3 is 14 residues long. As DNA, the CDR3 is TGTGCCAGCAGACAGGGTTTAAGCAATCAGCCCCAGCATTTT. Translation: CASRQGLSNQPQHF.

This chain connects TRBV5-1 to TRBJ2-7; no firm D call. The CDR3 loop spans 14 amino acids. Germline V gene sequence: CDR1 SGHRS, CDR2 YFSETQ. The V end lost 0 bases, the J end lost 6 bases, and 13 bases lay between the germline ends. This CDR3 is CASSLAASWGEQYF. The CDR3 region has the DNA TGCGCCAGCAGCTTGGCGGCCTCTTGGGGCGAGCAGTACTTC.

V is TRBV21-1 and J is TRBJ2-1. TRBV21-1 is described as a pseudogene. This CDR3 has 16 residues. The CDR3 region is CASSKGDQFPYNEQFF. CDR3 bases: TGTGCCAGCAGCAAGGGGGACCAGTTTCCCTACAATGAGCAGTTCTTC.

V gene TRBV7-7 combines with J gene TRBJ2-5, with a possible D match to TRBD2 (6 bases). The CDR3 has 15 amino acids. In germline, CDR1 is SSHAT, CDR2 FNYEAQ (reference sequence). Trimming cost V 0 bases and J 1 base, with 9 bases left between them. CDR3 amino acids: CASSLAGGSQETQYF. The CDR3 DNA is TGTGCCAGCAGCTTAGCGGGGGGATCCCAAGAGACCCAGTACTTC.

The V and J genes are TRBV2 and TRBJ1-4, with D unresolved. CDR1 SNHLY and CDR2 FYNNEI come from the germline V gene. With 10 bases removed from V and 5 bases from J, the gap between germline ends came to 17 bases. The CDR3 loop spans 14 amino acids. For the CDR3, the DNA is TGTGCCACCTCTCAAACTTACCAAAATGAAAAACTGTTTTTT. Translating it yields CATSQTYQNEKLFF.

The gene calls are TRBV5-1 and TRBJ2-7, with TRBD1 as a possible D gene (5 bases). The V end lost 0 bases, the J end lost 2 bases, and 6 bases lay between the germline ends. The CDR3 runs 13 residues. Germline lookup yields CDR1 SGHRS and CDR2 YFSETQ. In nucleotides, the CDR3 is TGCGCCAGCAGCTTGGACAGGACCTACGAGCAGTACTTC. Amino acids: CASSLDRTYEQYF. The full variable domain, in which reference TRBV5-1 and TRBJ2-7 provide the parts outside the CDR3, is KAGVTQTPRYLIKTRGQQVTLSCSPISGHRSVSWYQQTPGQGLQFLFEYFSETQRNKGNFPGRFSGRQFSNSRSEMNVSTLELGDSALYLCASSLDRTYEQYFGPGTRLTVT.

V gene TRBV5-4 combines with J gene TRBJ2-1, with TRBD1 matching 7 bases. The CDR3 has 13 residues. Per germline, CDR1 SGHNT and CDR2 YYREEE (reference sequence). The V and J ends lost 6 bases and 8 bases, in that order; junction bases with no gene match: 8. CDR3 region: CASTSGGWDEQFF. CDR3 DNA: TGTGCCAGCACCTCAGGGGGTTGGGATGAGCAGTTCTTC.

The V call is TRBV4-1, the J call TRBJ1-2; a possible D gene is TRBD1 (6 bases). The CDR3 loop spans 16 amino acids. Germline CDR1 and CDR2: MGHRA and YSYEKL. Trimming pared 0 bases from V and 1 base from J, leaving 12 bases between. The CDR3 sequence: CASSQDNREGNYGYTF. In DNA form, the CDR3 reads TGCGCCAGCAGCCAAGATAACAGGGAGGGTAACTATGGCTACACCTTC.

The CDR3 nucleotides are TGTGGAGCTGGGGCTACTCCTGAACCCGATACGCAGTATTTT. Translation: CGAGATPEPDTQYF. The chain carries TRBV18 and TRBJ2-3, with D tentatively TRBD1 (5 bases). CDR1 KGHSH and CDR2 LQKENI come from the germline V gene. This CDR3 region has 14 residues.

The CDR3 sequence is CAISEPGQGNYGYTF. DNA of the CDR3: TGTGCCATCAGTGAGCCGGGACAGGGGAACTATGGCTACACCTTC. The chain joins TRBV10-3 to TRBJ1-2; 10 bases are a match to TRBD1. V trimming: 2 bases; J trimming: 2 bases; junction bases outside the gene matches: 2. From germline, CDR1 is ENHRY and CDR2 SYGVKD. The CDR3 runs 15 residues.

V and J are TRBV6-1 and TRBJ1-1; unclear D gene. There are 18 residues in the CDR3. Germline CDR1 and CDR2: MNHNS and SASEGT. The V end lost 1 base, the J end lost 2 bases, and 20 bases lay between the germline ends. The CDR3 reads CASSEGLGRRLPNTEAFF. For the CDR3, the DNA is TGTGCCAGCAGTGAAGGACTTGGGAGGCGATTACCTAACACTGAAGCTTTCTTT.

The CDR3, as DNA: TGTGCCAGCAGTTCCTATCAGAGAGCGGGAGCGCCCCAGCATTTT. Translation: CASSSYQRAGAPQHF. This rearrangement joins TRBV27 to TRBJ1-5; D unresolved. Germline V lookup: CDR1 MNHEY, CDR2 SMNVEV (reference sequence). V was clipped by 4 bases and J by 9 bases, with 19 bases between them. CDR3 length: 15 amino acids.

The sample holds one count of this clone. The gene calls are TRBV11-2 and TRBJ2-5; D is undetermined. There are 11 residues in the CDR3. CDR1 is SGHAT, CDR2 FQNNGV, per germline. With 5 bases removed from V and 6 bases from J, the gap between germline ends came to 7 bases. This CDR3 is CASSPRKTQYF. CDR3 sequence (DNA): TGTGCCAGCAGCCCCCGGAAGACCCAGTACTTC.

J is TRBJ2-6 and V is TRBV19, with 8 bases aligning to TRBD1. CDR1 is LNHDA, CDR2 SQIVND, per germline (reference sequence). The CDR3 spans 16 residues. J gave up 1 base and V 9 bases, and 8 bases lay outside the gene matches. The CDR3 DNA is TGTGCCAGCTCCGACAGGGGCGCTTCTGGGGCCAACGTCCTGACTTTC. Its translation: CASSDRGASGANVLTF.

The chain has TRBV30 and TRBJ1-1; 7 bases line up with TRBD1. V lost 5 bases, J lost 3 bases, and 9 bases stayed unmatched. The CDR3 loop spans 14 amino acids. Germline-derived CDR1 and CDR2 are GTSNPN and SVGIG (reference sequence). The CDR3 DNA reads as TGTGCCTGGGGGACAGCGGGTGGGGACACTGAAGCTTTCTTT. Amino acid sequence: CAWGTAGGDTEAFF.

V and J are TRBV4-1 and TRBJ1-5, with a weak D call TRBD1 (5 bases). Germline V gives CDR1 MGHRA, CDR2 YSYEKL. V dropped 4 bases and J dropped 5 bases, with 15 bases sitting between them. This CDR3 is built from 15 residues. The CDR3 here is CASSRPDGGDQPQHF. DNA for the CDR3: TGCGCCAGCAGCCGCCCCGACGGGGGGGATCAGCCCCAGCATTTT.

Details on this clone: A far larger clone differs by one base, so this is likely a read error. V and J are TRBV1 and TRBJ2-7; the D call of TRBD2 is as the table states it, not checked on the DNA. TRBV1 is a listed pseudogene. The CDR3 is made up of 15 amino acids. The CDR3 is CTSSPVEESSYEQYF. The CDR3 nucleotides read TGCACCAGCAGCCCTGTGGAGGAAAGCTCCTACGAGCAGTACTTC.

Only one count was recorded for this clone. The chain combines TRBV4-1 with TRBJ1-3, with unresolved D. Germline lookup yields CDR1 MGHRA and CDR2 YSYEKL. CDR3 length: 12 residues. Deletions cut 0 bases from V and 8 bases from J, with 5 bases between. The CDR3 nucleotides read TGCGCCAGCAGCCAAGAAGTCCACACCATATATTTT. This encodes CASSQEVHTIYF.

V is TRBV9 and J is TRBJ1-4, with a weak D call TRBD1 (5 bases). This CDR3 contains 16 residues. Germline CDR1 and CDR2: SGDLS and YYNGEE. V was trimmed by 7 bases and J by 4 bases, leaving 20 bases between them. CDR3 in DNA: TGTGCCAGCGGCCCCGGCGTAGGGACTGTTAATGAAAAACTGTTTTTT. This codes for CASGPGVGTVNEKLFF.

The chain couples TRBV20-1 to TRBJ2-7; unclear D gene. This CDR3 spans 11 amino acids. The germline gives CDR1 DFQATT, CDR2 SNEGSKA (reference sequence). The V gene lost 3 bases and the J gene lost 3 bases, with 6 bases spanning the gap. The CDR3 DNA reads as TGCAGTGCTAGCAATTTCTACGAGCAGTACTTC. Protein sequence: CSASNFYEQYF.

The V call is TRBV6-1, the J call TRBJ1-5; weak D call: TRBD1 (6 bases). Trimming removed 5 bases from V and 15 bases from J, with 17 bases in between. Germline CDR1 MNHNS, CDR2 SASEGT. The CDR3 runs 12 residues. CDR3 coding DNA: TGTGCCAGCAGTTTTGAGGGCAGGGGAGGGCATTTT. This gives the protein CASSFEGRGGHF.

CDR3 sequence: CSVETTGVSYEQYF. The CDR3 DNA is TGCAGCGTTGAGACGACAGGGGTGTCCTACGAGCAGTACTTC. V gene TRBV29-1 combines with J gene TRBJ2-7, with TRBD1 matching 8 bases. Germline V lookup: CDR1 SQVTM, CDR2 ANQGSEA. The CDR3 totals 14 residues. Trimming took 3 bases from V and 1 from J; bases not matched to a gene: 5.